Detailed here is one T cell receptor beta chain. These data originate in a study of blood T cell repertoires in COVID-19. Profiling relied on immunoSEQ multiplex PCR, and the TCRdb table lists in-frame clones only, not all of them. The data hold under 200,000 clones, with roughly four fifths observed a single time. Deletions cut 7 bases from V and 0 bases from J, with 13 bases between. Germline V gene data show CDR1 as SNHLY and CDR2 as FYNNEI. The CDR3 totals 15 residues. Material for sequencing was peripheral blood. This chain links TRBV2 with TRBJ1-5; D call uncertain. The TCR was taken from a man in his 70s who had recovered from COVID-19. The CDR3, as DNA: TGTGCCAGCACCCCAATCCTCTATAGCAATCAGCCCCAGCATTTT. This sequence encodes CASTPILYSNQPQHF.